The 7 T cell receptor beta chains presented below share a single source sample, sequenced in a study of T-cell memory formation after mild COVID-19. TCRdb called the 5' RACE reads again in MiXCR, with one record for every CDR3 protein. Of more than 150,000 distinct CDR3 sequences in the sample, roughly a fifth were seen once. The sequenced sample was PBMCs or a T cell subset sorted from them (not recorded which). Receptors originate from an adult woman who had mild COVID-19 (a few samples of this study predate the infection). Cell type and time point are not known.

This clonotype was detected only a few times. The genes are TRBV9 and TRBJ2-1; 10 bases agree with TRBD2. The germline V gene encodes CDR1 SGDLS and CDR2 YYNGEE. This CDR3 has 14 residues. The V and J ends lost 1 base and 7 bases, in that order; junction bases with no gene match: 2. The CDR3 bases are TGTGCCAGCAGCGTACCTAGCGGGAGTAATGAGCAGTTCTTC. The encoded protein is CASSVPSGSNEQFF.

The DNA for the CDR3 is TGTGCCAGCAGCTTGGCCGGGGGGGCCGGCACAGATACGCAGTATTTT. Residues: CASSLAGGAGTDTQYF. This chain connects TRBV7-6 to TRBJ2-3, with 8 bases matching TRBD2. V dropped 3 bases and J dropped 1; count of bases not matched to a gene: 6. The germline CDR1 and CDR2 sequences are SGHVS and FNYEAQ. CDR3 size: 16 residues. The whole variable domain, remainder taken from reference TRBV7-6 and TRBJ2-3, is GAGVSQSPRYKVTKRGQDVALRCDPISGHVSLYWYRQALGQGPEFLTYFNYEAQQDKSGLPNDRFSAERPEGSISTLTIQRTEQRDSAMYRCASSLAGGAGTDTQYFGPGTRLTVL.

The chain links TRBV6-6 to TRBJ2-5; 7 bases agree with TRBD2. The CDR3 runs 13 residues. Germline V gives CDR1 MNHNY, CDR2 SVGAGI (reference sequence). V was pared by 8 bases and J by 5 bases, with 8 bases of the junction left unmatched. The CDR3 DNA is TGTGCCAGCGAGGATCGGGGAGGGGAGACCCAGTACTTC. It codes for CASEDRGGETQYF.

The chain recombines TRBV24-1 with TRBJ1-3; D remains unclear. Deletions cut 1 base from V and 6 bases from J, with 6 bases between. Germline CDR1 reads KGHDR; CDR2 reads SFDVKD. The CDR3 is 13 amino acids. The CDR3 coding sequence is TGTGCCACCAGTGATTTCAGCGAAAACACCATATATTTT. Protein: CATSDFSENTIYF.

This clonotype was seen only a few times. The V and J genes are TRBV20-1 and TRBJ2-1, with unresolved D. The germline CDR1 and CDR2 sequences are DFQATT and SNEGSKA (reference sequence). V lost 0 bases, J lost 6 bases, and 6 bases lay in between. The CDR3 has 12 amino acids. The chain's CDR3 is CSARDWPNEQFF. The CDR3 coding sequence is TGCAGTGCTAGAGATTGGCCCAATGAGCAGTTCTTC.

In DNA, the CDR3 is TGTGCCAGCAGTGCAACAGGCGACAATGAGCAGTTCTTC. Protein: CASSATGDNEQFF. This rearrangement joins TRBV2 to TRBJ2-1; perhaps TRBD1 as D (5 bases). Germline V lookup: CDR1 SNHLY, CDR2 FYNNEI. V was shortened by 4 bases and J by 5 bases, with 9 bases between the two germline ends. The CDR3 is 13 amino acids.

V usage is TRBV10-2 and J usage is TRBJ1-4; D gene unclear. Trimming stripped 5 bases from V and 7 bases from J, with 11 bases between. Germline CDR1 reads WSHSY; CDR2 reads SAAADI. This CDR3 has 13 residues. CDR3 in amino acids: CASSPRPGEKLFF. In DNA form, the CDR3 reads TGCGCCAGCAGTCCACGACCGGGTGAAAAACTGTTTTTT.